The 30 T cell receptor beta chains presented below share a single source sample, sequenced in a study of cytomegalovirus exposure and HLA in healthy donors. The PCR employed 60 Vbeta primers together with 13 Jbeta primers. The assay was immunoSEQ multiplex PCR, and TCRdb's table has in-frame clones only and misses some. Its listing shows tens of thousands of clones. The specimen sequenced was PBMCs. These receptors came from a man between 18 and 29 years old in good health and CMV-seropositive.

The rearrangement links TRBV7-6 to TRBJ2-2; maybe TRBD2 (5 bases). The germline V gene has CDR1 SGHVS and CDR2 FNYEAQ. V shed 5 bases and J shed 6 bases, with 10 bases lying between them. There are 13 residues in the CDR3. The CDR3 DNA reads as TGTGCCAGCAGCCTCAGGACTCCCGGGGAGCTGTTTTTT. Protein product: CASSLRTPGELFF.

V usage is TRBV10-2 and J usage is TRBJ1-2, with 11 positions matching TRBD1. This CDR3 spans 15 amino acids. J was trimmed by 2 bases and V by 5 bases; bases with no gene match: 4. Germline V lookup: CDR1 WSHSY, CDR2 SAAADI. CDR3 nucleotides: TGCGCCAGCAGTTCGGGACAGGGGGGGAACTATGGCTACACCTTC. The encoded protein is CASSSGQGGNYGYTF.

A remark on this clone: Other nucleotide sequences in the sample specify the same CDR3. This chain links TRBV7-2 with TRBJ2-7, with a tentative D call TRBD1 (6 bases). CDR1 and CDR2 from the germline V gene are SGHTA and FQGNSA. The CDR3 has 14 amino acids. The ends were cut back, 4 bases at V and 0 bases at J, with 10 bases in the middle. DNA of the CDR3: TGTGCCAGCAGCTCACAGGGCAGCTCCTACGAGCAGTACTTC. This codes for CASSSQGSSYEQYF.

On this clone: Relative to the germline gene, one junction end is altered; a read error may explain this. This rearrangement joins TRBV7-7 to TRBJ1-5; 11 bases are shared with TRBD1. This CDR3 is 17 amino acids long. From germline, CDR1 is SSHAT and CDR2 FNYEAQ (reference sequence). CDR3 region: CASSIRRPGQGDQPQHF. The CDR3 DNA sequence: TGTGCTAGCAGCATCCGCCGCCCGGGACAGGGGGATCAGCCCCAGCATTTT.

Considering frequency, this clone is medium-sized. The genes are TRBV7-9 and TRBJ1-5, with a possible D match to TRBD1 (5 bases). The V gene's germline CDR1 is SEHNR and CDR2 FQNEAQ (reference sequence). This CDR3 region has 15 residues. The V end was cut by 6 bases, the J end by 4 bases, with 16 bases between. The CDR3 reads CASSNLGDFNQPQHF. The CDR3 nucleotides are TGTGCCAGCAGTAACCTGGGGGACTTTAATCAGCCCCAGCATTTT.

The chain employs TRBV10-2 and TRBJ2-1, with 9 bases fitting TRBD1. Germline assignment: CDR1 WSHSY and CDR2 SAAADI. V lost 6 bases and J lost 6; bases outside the gene matches: 9. The length of the CDR3 is 15 residues. The CDR3 protein is CASRATGGAVNEQFF. In DNA, the CDR3 is TGCGCCAGCAGAGCCACAGGGGGCGCCGTCAATGAGCAGTTCTTC.

The chain employs TRBV6-5 and TRBJ2-1; 11 bases fit TRBD2. V lost 0 bases to trimming and J lost 9 bases; unmatched junction nucleotides: 4. Germline values: CDR1 MNHEY, CDR2 SVGAGI. The CDR3 is 15 residues long. CDR3 sequence (DNA): TGTGCCAGCAGTTACTCGTTAGCGGGAGGGACTGAGCAGTTCTTC. Protein sequence: CASSYSLAGGTEQFF.

The chain combines TRBV5-1 with TRBJ2-2, with 8 bases lining up with TRBD1. The CDR3 is 15 residues long. Germline CDR1 and CDR2: SGHRS and YFSETQ. The J segment lost 4 bases and the V segment lost 3 bases, leaving 5 bases of the junction unmatched. In nucleotides, the CDR3 is TGCGCCAGCAGCTCCGAGGACAGGGTCACCGGGGAGCTGTTTTTT. Residues: CASSSEDRVTGELFF.

The V call is TRBV5-4, the J call TRBJ2-5, with D hard to call. The CDR3 runs 17 residues. CDR1 is SGHNT, CDR2 YYREEE, per germline (reference sequence). The V gene lost 6 bases and the J gene lost 3 bases, with 24 bases spanning the gap. CDR3 coding DNA: TGTGCCAGCACCCCCTCCCTCGACGGTAGCCCAGAAGAGACCCAGTACTTC. This codes for CASTPSLDGSPEETQYF.

V and J are TRBV6-1 and TRBJ1-5; D unclear. CDR1 is MNHNS, CDR2 SASEGT, per germline. The ends were cut back, 10 bases at V and 3 bases at J, with 13 bases in the middle. This CDR3 region has 13 residues. The CDR3 reads CANSVGTNQPQHF. CDR3 coding DNA: TGTGCCAACTCGGTGGGCACCAATCAGCCCCAGCATTTT.

The rearrangement joins TRBV7-8 to TRBJ2-5, with 11 bases identical to TRBD2. The J call is doubtful: the DNA matches TRBJ2-7 better. The V gene's germline CDR1 is SGHVS and CDR2 FQNEAQ. The CDR3 contains 14 residues. In DNA, the CDR3 is TGTGCCAGCACCAAACTAGCGGGAGTTAACGAGCAGTACTTC. It specifies CASTKLAGVNEQYF.

This chain links TRBV5-1 with TRBJ2-1; 10 bases are shared with TRBD2. The V segment lost 0 bases and the J segment 7 bases; nucleotides outside the gene matches: 4. Germline loops: CDR1 SGHRS, CDR2 YFSETQ. The CDR3 extends over 15 amino acids. The CDR3 here is CASSLGSGRANEQFF. The CDR3 DNA reads TGCGCCAGCAGCTTGGGGAGCGGGAGGGCAAATGAGCAGTTCTTC.

The rearrangement links TRBV7-8 to TRBJ1-5; D uncertain. Germline V CDR1 and CDR2: SGHVS, FQNEAQ. The CDR3 loop spans 17 amino acids. Trimming took off 5 bases at V and 1 base at J, with 18 bases between the two ends. Written as DNA, the CDR3 is TGTGCCAGCAGCACCCCGAGGGTAGGGTTCAGCAATCAGCCCCAGCATTTT. Translation gives CASSTPRVGFSNQPQHF. Complete variable domain (other parts from reference TRBV7-8 and TRBJ1-5): GAGVSQSPRYKVAKRGQDVALRCDPISGHVSLFWYQQALGQGPEFLTYFQNEAQLDKSGLPSDRFFAERPEGSVSTLKIQRTQQEDSAVYLCASSTPRVGFSNQPQHFGDGTRLSIL.

This rearrangement joins TRBV28 to TRBJ2-2; 11 bases map to TRBD2. The CDR3 is 16 residues long. Germline CDR1 is MDHEN and CDR2 is SYDVKM. Trimming at V came to 5 bases and at J to 1 base, leaving 3 bases not matched to a gene. CDR3 nucleotide sequence: TGTGCCAGCAGTCTCGGGACTAGCGGGAACACCGGGGAGCTGTTTTTT. This encodes CASSLGTSGNTGELFF.

The chain uses TRBV18 and TRBJ2-7; TRBD2 matches at 10 bases. The CDR3 length is 15 residues. In germline, CDR1 is KGHSH, CDR2 LQKENI. The V segment lost 6 bases and the J segment 2 bases; nucleotides outside the gene matches: 7. The CDR3 protein is CASSELAGPTYEQYF. The CDR3 DNA reads as TGTGCCAGCTCCGAACTAGCGGGACCAACCTACGAGCAGTACTTC.

V is TRBV2 and J is TRBJ1-5, with 8 bases fitting TRBD1. The length of the CDR3 is 15 residues. Germline-derived CDR1 and CDR2 are SNHLY and FYNNEI. V lost 6 bases, J lost 4 bases, and 8 bases stayed unmatched. CDR3 DNA: TGTGCCAGCAGGGGGGGCGACAGGGGTAATCAGCCCCAGCATTTT. It is translated as CASRGGDRGNQPQHF.

This chain joins TRBV2 and TRBJ1-1; 9 positions agree with TRBD1. J gave up 0 bases and V 8 bases, and 7 bases lay outside the gene matches. This CDR3 comprises 15 residues. Germline V gene data show CDR1 as SNHLY and CDR2 as FYNNEI. The CDR3 sequence: CASCQQGAMNTEAFF. The DNA of the CDR3 is TGTGCCAGCTGCCAACAGGGGGCGATGAACACTGAAGCTTTCTTT.

The chain couples TRBV6-9 to TRBJ2-7; TRBD2 might be the D (5 bases). The CDR3 sequence is 14 residues long. Trimming removed 1 base from V and 4 bases from J, with 11 bases in between. Germline CDR1 and CDR2: MNHGY and SVAAGI. The CDR3: CASSYYGNTYEQYF. For the CDR3, the DNA is TGTGCCAGCAGTTATTACGGGAATACGTACGAGCAGTACTTC.

This rearrangement joins TRBV7-9 to TRBJ2-3; D might be TRBD2 (5 bases). V was shortened by 8 bases and J by 3 bases, with 9 bases between the two germline ends. Germline-derived CDR1 and CDR2 are SEHNR and FQNEAQ (reference sequence). The CDR3 length is 12 residues. The CDR3 nucleotides read TGTGCCAGCGCCCGAGGGACAGATACGCAGTATTTT. As protein: CASARGTDTQYF.

The genes are TRBV6-1 and TRBJ1-5; 7 bases match TRBD1. The CDR3 length is 14 residues. CDR1 is MNHNS, CDR2 SASEGT, per germline. The trim removed 5 bases at V and 7 bases at J, leaving 8 bases unmatched. In DNA form, the CDR3 reads TGTGCCAGCAGTTTCGGACAGGAGGGACAGCCCCAGCATTTT. As protein: CASSFGQEGQPQHF.

This chain connects TRBV2 to TRBJ2-3; 7 bases line up with TRBD1. Germline lookup yields CDR1 SNHLY and CDR2 FYNNEI. The CDR3 is 16 amino acids. The ends lost 1 base at V and 1 base at J; junction bases unmatched: 5. The CDR3 DNA reads TGTGCCAGCAGTGAAGAACGAGGGACAGGCACAGATACGCAGTATTTT. Amino acid sequence: CASSEERGTGTDTQYF.

The chain combines TRBV19 with TRBJ2-3; a possible D gene is TRBD1 (5 bases). CDR3 length: 15 amino acids. V shed 3 bases and J shed 5 bases, with 15 bases lying between them. Germline V lookup: CDR1 LNHDA, CDR2 SQIVND (reference sequence). CDR3: CASSIQAGFGDTQYF. The DNA of the CDR3 is TGTGCCAGTAGTATTCAAGCAGGGTTTGGAGATACGCAGTATTTT.

This chain connects TRBV21-1 to TRBJ2-4; TRBD2, the D gene given by the table, was not confirmed from the DNA. TRBV21-1 is designated a pseudogene. The CDR3 covers 19 residues. The CDR3 is CASSSKRKLARLADSGRYF. CDR3 nucleotide sequence: TGTGCCAGCAGCTCTAAGAGGAAACTGGCTCGACTAGCGGACTCCGGGAGGTACTTC.

The rearrangement links TRBV28 to TRBJ2-6; the match to TRBD1 covers 8 bases. Germline V gene lookup returns CDR1 MDHEN and CDR2 SYDVKM. Trimming removed 4 bases from V and 2 bases from J; junction bases left unmatched: 13. CDR3 length: 19 residues. CDR3 amino acids: CASSSPGGGIPTGANVLTF. DNA for the CDR3: TGTGCCAGCAGTTCCCCAGGGGGCGGTATCCCAACTGGGGCCAACGTCCTGACTTTC.

The CDR3 DNA follows: TGTGCCAGCAGCCAACTAGCGCCAAACACCGGGGAGCTGTTTTTT. The encoded protein is CASSQLAPNTGELFF. This sequence joins TRBV7-9 and TRBJ2-2; 7 bases agree with TRBD2. The CDR3 is made up of 15 amino acids. The germline CDR1 and CDR2 sequences are SEHNR and FQNEAQ (reference sequence). V lost 5 bases, J lost 2 bases, and 5 bases stayed unmatched.

The CDR3 sequence is CASSDRGQGFGNTIYF. The CDR3 DNA reads TGTGCCAGCAGCGACCGAGGACAGGGATTCGGAAACACCATATATTTT. The rearrangement uses TRBV5-6 and TRBJ1-3, with 8 bases identical to TRBD1. The germline V gene encodes CDR1 SGHDT and CDR2 YYEEEE. With 4 bases clipped from V and 4 bases from J, the junction kept 10 bases outside the gene matches. The CDR3 runs 16 residues.

J is TRBJ2-2 and V is TRBV6-4; 10 bases align to TRBD2. J gave up 6 bases and V 3 bases, and 7 bases lay outside the gene matches. Germline CDR1 reads MRHNA; CDR2 reads SNTAGT. This CDR3 is 16 amino acids long. CDR3 DNA sequence: TGTGCCAGCAGTGAGGGACCGGGACTAGCGTCCGGGGAGCTGTTTTTT. Its protein product is CASSEGPGLASGELFF.

The chain couples TRBV27 to TRBJ2-7; possibly TRBD2 for D (7 bases). This CDR3 has 16 amino acids. V was trimmed by 7 bases and J by 6 bases, leaving 25 bases between them. CDR1 is MNHEY, CDR2 SMNVEV, per germline (reference sequence). The CDR3 region is CASTRTGASGRTEQYF. The CDR3 bases are TGTGCCAGCACGAGGACGGGGGCTAGCGGTAGGACCGAGCAGTACTTC.

The V gene is TRBV5-1, the J gene TRBJ2-2; TRBD2 agrees at 11 bases. Germline lookup yields CDR1 SGHRS and CDR2 YFSETQ. There are 17 residues in the CDR3. J lost 0 bases, V lost 1 base, and 2 bases had no gene match. The CDR3 region is CASSLKTSGANTGELFF. CDR3 DNA sequence: TGCGCCAGCAGCTTGAAGACTAGCGGGGCGAACACCGGGGAGCTGTTTTTT. Complete variable domain (other parts from reference TRBV5-1 and TRBJ2-2): KAGVTQTPRYLIKTRGQQVTLSCSPISGHRSVSWYQQTPGQGLQFLFEYFSETQRNKGNFPGRFSGRQFSNSRSEMNVSTLELGDSALYLCASSLKTSGANTGELFFGEGSRLTVL.

The chain joins TRBV18 to TRBJ2-1, with 7 bases that match TRBD1. This CDR3 is 13 amino acids long. Germline V CDR1 and CDR2: KGHSH, LQKENI. V trimming: 1 base; J trimming: 7 bases; junction bases outside the gene matches: 1. CDR3 protein: CASSPQTGNEQFF. The CDR3 DNA is TGTGCCAGCTCACCACAGACAGGGAATGAGCAGTTCTTC.